The source of this TCR beta chain is a study of CD8+CD57+ T cells in acquired aplastic anemia. Genomic DNA acted as the template from which TCR beta VDJ combination and CDR3 sequence profiling were carried out. TCRdb independently ran MiXCR on the reads; one entry per CDR3 protein. In the table there are approximately 300,000 distinct CDR3 sequences, roughly 61% of which are singletons. Individuals selected for sequencing had exhibited CD8+CD57+ cell expansion on flow cytometry. Turning to this clonotype: At one of its ends the junction is not consistent with the germline gene, which may arise from a read error.

The specimen was sorted CD4+, CD8+, or CD8+CD57+ T cells (not recorded which) from PBMCs. The receptor's source is a human donor with aplastic anemia.

The CDR3 DNA is TGTGCCGGCAGAAGAGAGGACTACGAGAAGTACTTC. This translates into CAGRREDYEKYF. The chain links TRBV2 to TRBJ2-7; tentative D call: TRBD2 (6 bases). This CDR3 comprises 12 residues. From germline, CDR1 is SNHLY and CDR2 FYNNEI. Using reference TRBV2 and TRBJ2-7 for the parts outside the CDR3, the full variable domain is EPEVTQTPSHQVTQMGQEVILRCVPISNHLYFYWYRQILGQKVEFLVSFYNNEISEKSEIFDDQFSVERPDGSNFTLKIRSTKLEDSAMYFCAGRREDYEKYFGPGTRLTVT.